This T cell receptor beta chain was obtained from a study of CD4 T cells in relation to SARS-CoV-2 and coronaviruses. Study as a whole: No peptide or an HIV-1 Nef peptide pool served as negative control.

This clone showed up just a few times. Its matching antigen is unknown. Unexposed donor CD4+ T cells date from 2011-2018, before the COVID-19 pandemic. After 10 to 11 days of culture, CD4+ T cells were isolated. Testing used SARS-CoV-2 S/N and four cold-coronavirus spikes on unexposed-donor CD4+ T cells, cells permitting. Cultures received half-medium IL-2 refreshes on days 3 and 7. TCRdb's copy holds only in-frame clones and misses some; the assay was immunoSEQ multiplex PCR. The sample has 30,000 or so clones; around 72% are singletons. Findings of the study overall: No crossreactivity against non-spike viral proteins was tested here.

CDR1 and CDR2 (germline): SEHNR, FQNEAQ (reference sequence). CDR3 length equals 15 residues. V lost 0 bases to trimming and J lost 1 base; unmatched junction nucleotides: 0. Specimen: CD4+ T cells from PBMCs, cultured in vitro. The TCR originated in a human donor in good health. This sequence joins TRBV7-9 and TRBJ1-5, with 7 bases lining up with TRBD1. The CDR3 sequence: CASSLAGGSNQPQHF. The CDR3 region has the DNA TGTGCCAGCAGCTTAGCAGGGGGCAGCAATCAGCCCCAGCATTTT.